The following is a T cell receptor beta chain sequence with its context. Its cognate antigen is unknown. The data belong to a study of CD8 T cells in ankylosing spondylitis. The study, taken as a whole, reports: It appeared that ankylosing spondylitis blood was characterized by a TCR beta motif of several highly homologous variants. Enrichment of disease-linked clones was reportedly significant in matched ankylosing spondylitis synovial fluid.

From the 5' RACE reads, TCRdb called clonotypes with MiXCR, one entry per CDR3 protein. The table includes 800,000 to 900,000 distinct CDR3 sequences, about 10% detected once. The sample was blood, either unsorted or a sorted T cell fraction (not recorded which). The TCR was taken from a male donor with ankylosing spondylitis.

The CDR3 region is CSARPGTGRSPLHF. The CDR3 region has the DNA TGCAGTGCTAGACCCGGGACAGGGAGGTCACCCCTCCACTTT. The V call is TRBV20-1, the J call TRBJ1-6; TRBD1 aligns across 9 bases. The trim removed 2 bases at V and 10 bases at J, leaving 6 bases unmatched. The CDR3 consists of 14 residues. CDR1 DFQATT and CDR2 SNEGSKA come from the germline V gene (reference sequence).